This TCR beta chain originates from a study of shared clonotypes between healthy human individuals. Assay used: immunoSEQ multiplex PCR; TCRdb lists only in-frame clones, some missing. The profile shows over 95,000 clones, around two thirds of them singletons. The CDR3 loop spans 15 amino acids. V trimming: 1 base; J trimming: 9 bases; junction bases outside the gene matches: 2. Germline V gene sequence: CDR1 SNHLY, CDR2 FYNNEI. This TCR was sampled from a woman aged 25 to 45 in good health. The specimen sequenced was memory CD8+ T cells sorted from blood. Subset denoted: CD45RO+ cells pooled with CCR7-negative TemRA cells. This chain uses TRBV2 with TRBJ2-1; 14 positions match TRBD2. The CDR3 DNA follows: TGTGCCAGCAGTGAAGGGACTAGCGGGAGGAGTGAGCAGTTCTTC. Translation gives CASSEGTSGRSEQFF.